One sample yielded the 3 T cell receptor beta chains listed below, sequenced in a study of shared clonotypes between healthy human individuals. Only in-frame clones appear in the TCRdb table, and some are missing; sequencing was by immunoSEQ multiplex PCR. The sample yields some 350,000 clones, approximately 74% seen once. Sequencing input: memory CD4+ T cells sorted from blood. Subset denoted: CD45RA-negative fraction. The source is a man aged 25 to 40 in good health.

The J gene is TRBJ2-2, the V gene TRBV6-1, with D tentatively TRBD1 (5 bases). There are 17 residues in the CDR3. The V gene's germline CDR1 is MNHNS and CDR2 SASEGT. V shed 4 bases and J shed 0 bases, with 15 bases lying between them. CDR3: CASSGGARIPNTGELFF. CDR3 nucleotide sequence: TGTGCCAGCAGTGGTGGGGCCAGGATACCGAACACCGGGGAGCTGTTTTTT.

CDR3: CASSAEYGYTF. The CDR3 nucleotides are TGTGCCAGCAGCGCCGAATATGGCTACACCTTC. The rearrangement joins TRBV2 to TRBJ1-2; D is undetermined. This CDR3 region has 11 residues. Trimming shortened V by 6 bases and J by 5 bases, and 7 bases separated the two germline ends. CDR1 and CDR2 from the germline V gene are SNHLY and FYNNEI. Combining the CDR3 with reference TRBV2 and TRBJ1-2 gives the whole variable domain EPEVTQTPSHQVTQMGQEVILRCVPISNHLYFYWYRQILGQKVEFLVSFYNNEISEKSEIFDDQFSVERPDGSNFTLKIRSTKLEDSAMYFCASSAEYGYTFGSGTRLTVV.

The chain has TRBV2 and TRBJ2-5; TRBD2 agrees at 7 bases. This CDR3 contains 15 residues. Looked up from germline, CDR1 is SNHLY and CDR2 is FYNNEI. V dropped 0 bases and J dropped 1; count of bases not matched to a gene: 2. As DNA, the CDR3 is TGTGCCAGCAGTGAAGCCAGCGGGATCCAAGAGACCCAGTACTTC. This gives the protein CASSEASGIQETQYF. Full variable domain (missing parts from reference TRBV2 and TRBJ2-5): EPEVTQTPSHQVTQMGQEVILRCVPISNHLYFYWYRQILGQKVEFLVSFYNNEISEKSEIFDDQFSVERPDGSNFTLKIRSTKLEDSAMYFCASSEASGIQETQYFGPGTRLLVL.